This T cell receptor (beta chain) originates from a study of shared clonotypes between healthy human individuals. Study-wide results and caveats: Generation probabilities were higher for clonotypes shared across all four sorted-subset donors than for unshared ones. The study generally estimated greater richness for naive than memory subsets. The naive CD4 repertoires of several donors were compared, and approximately 4.7% of clonotypes were shared. Since donors were few, the genetic and exposure-history diversity represented was limited.

Naive CD8 cells, CD45RO-negative and positively selected for CCR7, excluded terminally differentiated effector memory CD45RA+ cells. CDR1 and CDR2 from the germline V gene are PRHDT and FYEKMQ (reference sequence). The CDR3 is 16 amino acids. V shed 0 bases, J shed 3 bases, and the junction held 2 bases outside the gene matches. For this clone: Its antigen remains unknown. Other DNA sequences in the sample encode the same CDR3.

Assay: immunoSEQ multiplex PCR; the TCRdb copy retains only in-frame clones and omits some. The sample records almost 700,000 clones, about 90% being singletons. The sequence came from a young man in good health. The rearrangement uses TRBV13 and TRBJ2-7, with 13 bases lining up with TRBD2. Sequencing input: naive CD8+ T cells sorted from blood. Here the CDR3 DNA reads TGTGCCAGCAGCTTAGGCCGGACTAGCGGGAGCTACGAGCAGTACTTC. Amino acid sequence: CASSLGRTSGSYEQYF.